This TCR beta chain was documented in a study of shared clonotypes between healthy human individuals. Study-wide results and caveats: Non-shared clonotypes had lower generation probabilities than clonotypes shared by all four sorted-subset donors. A few donors had roughly 5% of their naive CD4 clonotypes in common.

V shed 5 bases and J shed 7 bases, with 3 bases lying between them. This CDR3 is 10 amino acids long. The germline V gene encodes CDR1 MDHEN and CDR2 SYDVKM. As to this clone: Its matching antigen is unknown.

CD8 cells classed as naive were CD45RO-negative and positively selected for CCR7, excluding terminally differentiated effector memory CD45RA+ cells. Every one of the donors was a Caucasian adult that lived in Nashville, Tennessee. Under the authors' procedure: Filtering differed, since immunoSEQ gave only junction sequences and no quality scores. Measured with immunoSEQ multiplex PCR; TCRdb has only the in-frame clones, and not every one. V, J and clone size were drawn from that table, and D and trimming were deduced from the DNA. The sample comprises about 590,000 clones, around 95% of which are singletons, and 0.1% to 0.11% rests with the top ten.

The sample comprised naive CD8+ T cells sorted from blood. This chain uses TRBV28 with TRBJ2-1; unclear D gene. This clonotype was obtained from a woman aged 30 to 39 in good health. The CDR3 reads CASSMNEQFF. The CDR3 DNA reads as TGTGCCAGCAGTATGAATGAGCAGTTCTTC.